A single sample is the source of the 28 T cell receptor beta chains below, sequenced in a study of breast tumors, draining lymph nodes, adjacent tissues. TCRdb redid the calling of the multiplex PCR reads with MiXCR, one entry per CDR3 protein. This repertoire shows approximately 280,000 distinct CDR3 sequences, about 33% found once; its top ten account for about 1%. Samples came from axillary lymph nodes draining the breast cancer. Material for sequencing was axillary lymph node tissue. The receptors stem from a female donor with breast cancer. Some clones in this sample may be carry-over from other donors' samples.

This clonotype was seen many times. V usage is TRBV7-9 and J usage is TRBJ1-2, with D maybe TRBD1 (5 bases). The CDR3 is 15 amino acids. Trimming removed 5 bases at V and 2 bases at J, with 15 bases between. The germline CDR1 and CDR2 sequences are SEHNR and FQNEAQ (reference sequence). CDR3 coding DNA: TGTGCCAGCAGCCCGTCCGGGGGTAAGAACTATGGCTACACCTTC. The encoded protein is CASSPSGGKNYGYTF.

Points on this clonotype: The conserved closing phenylalanine or tryptophan is absent in this CDR3, likely reflecting a read error. The rearrangement links TRBV11-1 to TRBJ2-7, with 10 positions matching TRBD1. The trim removed 5 bases at V and 4 bases at J, leaving 8 bases unmatched. The CDR3 contains 15 residues. Germline V lookup: CDR1 SGHAT, CDR2 FQDESV (reference sequence). CDR3 coding DNA: TGTGCCAGCAGCCGGGACAGGGGAGCATGGTACGAGCAGTACTCC. It yields the protein CASSRDRGAWYEQYS.

This clonotype was recorded a few times. Since a much larger clone is just one base distant, this may be a read error. The chain links TRBV15 to TRBJ2-7; D gene uncertain. Trimming shortened V by 7 bases and J by 3 bases, and 10 bases separated the two germline ends. CDR1 and CDR2 (germline): LNHNV, YYDKDF (reference sequence). The CDR3 extends over 12 amino acids. Here the CDR3 reads CATNISDYEQYF. CDR3 coding DNA: TGTGCCACCAACATCAGCGACTACGAGCAGTACTTC.

This clonotype was recorded many times. This chain connects TRBV4-1 to TRBJ2-1, with TRBD2 matching over 7 bases. The J segment lost 12 bases and the V segment lost 6 bases, leaving 11 bases of the junction unmatched. Per the germline V gene, CDR1 is MGHRA and CDR2 is YSYEKL. CDR3 length: 13 residues. The CDR3 DNA reads TGCGCCAGCAGTCCAAAGGCGGGAGTCTGGCAGTTCTTC. Its translation is CASSPKAGVWQFF.

The chain uses TRBV10-2 and TRBJ1-3; the D is unclear. There are 13 residues in the CDR3. Trimming took off 10 bases at V and 4 bases at J, with 14 bases between the two ends. The germline V gene encodes CDR1 WSHSY and CDR2 SAAADI. The CDR3 DNA sequence: TGCGCCACCAAGCCCGCGCCAGGAAACACCATATATTTT. It translates to CATKPAPGNTIYF.

This clonotype was detected ten times or more. The CDR3 nucleotides read TGTGCTAGTGGTGGGACAGTCCAAGAGACCCAGTACTTC. It is translated as CASGGTVQETQYF. The chain couples TRBV12-5 to TRBJ2-5, with TRBD1 matching over 7 bases. Germline assignment: CDR1 LGHNT and CDR2 FRNRAP. The CDR3 length is 13 residues. V shed 5 bases, J shed 1 base, and the junction held 1 base outside the gene matches.

This clonotype was seen at least ten times. The chain has TRBV5-1 and TRBJ1-6; no reliable D call. Trimming pared 0 bases from V and 8 bases from J, leaving 18 bases between. The length of the CDR3 is 17 residues. In germline, CDR1 is SGHRS, CDR2 YFSETQ. As DNA, the CDR3 is TGCGCCAGCAGCTTGGAGGGCTATTCGGTGTGGGATTCACCCCTCCACTTT. It codes for CASSLEGYSVWDSPLHF. Full variable domain (remainder filled in from reference TRBV5-1 and TRBJ1-6): KAGVTQTPRYLIKTRGQQVTLSCSPISGHRSVSWYQQTPGQGLQFLFEYFSETQRNKGNFPGRFSGRQFSNSRSEMNVSTLELGDSALYLCASSLEGYSVWDSPLHFGNGTRLTVT.

The chain combines TRBV27 with TRBJ2-3; D call uncertain. Trimming took 5 bases from V and 2 from J, leaving 14 bases between them. Germline V gene sequence: CDR1 MNHEY, CDR2 SMNVEV (reference sequence). The CDR3 contains 15 residues. CDR3 sequence (DNA): TGTGCCAGCAGTCCTAGGCCCTGGGCCACAGATACGCAGTATTTT. Amino acids: CASSPRPWATDTQYF.

This clonotype was detected ten times or more. The J gene is TRBJ2-2, the V gene TRBV11-1; TRBD1 agrees at 7 bases. Looked up from germline, CDR1 is SGHAT and CDR2 is FQDESV (reference sequence). The CDR3 totals 15 residues. The ends lost 1 base at V and 4 bases at J; junction bases unmatched: 3. CDR3 protein: CASSLVSGGTGELFF. CDR3 coding DNA: TGTGCCAGCAGCTTAGTATCAGGGGGCACCGGGGAGCTGTTTTTT. Filled out from reference TRBV11-1 and TRBJ2-2, the complete variable domain reads EAEVAQSPRYKITEKSQAVAFWCDPISGHATLYWYRQILGQGPELLVQFQDESVVDDSQLPKDRFSAERLKGVDSTLKIQPAELGDSAMYLCASSLVSGGTGELFFGEGSRLTVL.

The chain recombines TRBV15 with TRBJ1-5; D perhaps matches TRBD1 (5 bases). CDR1 is LNHNV, CDR2 YYDKDF, per germline (reference sequence). The CDR3 has 13 amino acids. Deletions cut 9 bases from V and 11 bases from J, with 20 bases between. The CDR3 DNA follows: TGTGCCACGGCGGGTGGGGCTAGGGAGACCCAGCATTTT. This encodes CATAGGARETQHF.

This clonotype was found many times. This chain joins TRBV20-1 and TRBJ2-6; D is ambiguous. The length of the CDR3 is 16 residues. Germline values: CDR1 DFQATT, CDR2 SNEGSKA (reference sequence). V gave up 2 bases and J gave up 2 bases, with 13 bases separating them. CDR3 region: CSARPLLMAGANVLTF. The DNA for the CDR3 is TGCAGTGCTAGACCGCTCCTCATGGCTGGGGCCAACGTCCTGACTTTC.

This clonotype was recorded at least ten times. This chain joins TRBV11-1 and TRBJ2-1, with D perhaps matching TRBD2 (5 bases). The CDR3 has 17 amino acids. V was pared by 4 bases and J by 3 bases, with 19 bases between. Germline CDR1 SGHAT, CDR2 FQDESV (reference sequence). The CDR3 coding sequence is TGTGCCAGCAGCTCTCGACCTGTGACTATCCTCTACAATGAGCAGTTCTTC. This translates into CASSSRPVTILYNEQFF.

With respect to this clonotype: A much larger clone differs by one base, so this may be a read error. The V call is TRBV6-5, the J call TRBJ2-2, with unresolved D. The CDR3 loop spans 12 amino acids. Germline CDR1 reads MNHEY; CDR2 reads SVGAGI. Trimming removed 5 bases at V and 8 bases at J, with 9 bases between. This CDR3 reads CASSHSLGELFF. The CDR3 bases are TGTGCCAGCAGTCATTCTTTGGGGGAGCTGTTTTTT.

This clonotype was found many times. The genes are TRBV12-5 and TRBJ2-5, with TRBD2 matching over 7 bases. Germline V gene data show CDR1 as LGHNT and CDR2 as FRNRAP. CDR3 size: 18 residues. With 5 bases clipped from V and 5 bases from J, the junction kept 20 bases outside the gene matches. The DNA for the CDR3 is TGTGCTAGTGGTACCTACTCCGGGTTGCGGGAGACGGGGGAGACCCAGTACTTC. It translates to CASGTYSGLRETGETQYF.

This clonotype was observed at least ten times. This chain connects TRBV5-1 to TRBJ2-5; TRBD1 matches at 7 bases. The CDR3 runs to 14 residues. The V gene end was trimmed by 1 base and the J gene end by 3 bases; junction bases not matched to a gene: 3. The V gene's germline CDR1 is SGHRS and CDR2 YFSETQ. The DNA of the CDR3 is TGCGCCAGCAGCTTGCGGACAGGAGAAGAGACCCAGTACTTC. Translation: CASSLRTGEETQYF.

This clonotype was observed many times. The chain is built from TRBV5-4 and TRBJ2-2; no reliable D call. The V gene lost 3 bases and the J gene lost 2 bases, with 8 bases spanning the gap. The germline CDR1 and CDR2 sequences are SGHNT and YYREEE (reference sequence). The CDR3 is made up of 14 amino acids. The CDR3 loop reads CASSSKLNTGELFF. In DNA, the CDR3 is TGTGCCAGCAGCTCTAAACTTAACACCGGGGAGCTGTTTTTT.

V gene TRBV13 combines with J gene TRBJ2-3; 11 bases map to TRBD2. The CDR3 has 18 amino acids. The V segment lost 2 bases and the J segment 2 bases; nucleotides outside the gene matches: 9. CDR1 is PRHDT, CDR2 FYEKMQ, per germline (reference sequence). CDR3 nucleotide sequence: TGTGCCAGCAGCTTACCCCCGACTAGCGGGGCCCTCACAGATACGCAGTATTTT. Translation gives CASSLPPTSGALTDTQYF.

The table lists this clonotype with many counts. The gene calls are TRBV20-1 and TRBJ1-3, with D perhaps matching TRBD1 (6 bases). From germline, CDR1 is DFQATT and CDR2 SNEGSKA (reference sequence). V lost 5 bases and J 5 bases, leaving 10 bases between the germline ends. The CDR3 is 12 residues long. This chain's CDR3 is CSAQQGRNTIYF. As DNA, the CDR3 is TGCAGTGCTCAACAGGGACGAAACACCATATATTTT.

This clonotype was counted ten times or more. The rearrangement uses TRBV2 and TRBJ1-4; D possibly corresponds to TRBD1 (6 bases). The length of the CDR3 is 15 residues. Trimming removed 4 bases at V and 6 bases at J, with 15 bases between. The germline gives CDR1 SNHLY, CDR2 FYNNEI. The CDR3: CASSVTGRKDEKLFF. CDR3 coding DNA: TGTGCCAGCAGTGTAACAGGGAGAAAAGATGAAAAACTGTTTTTT.

A note on this clonotype: This clone may be a read error of a much larger clone one base away. CDR3 in DNA: TGTGCCAGCAGTTTTAGAGCGGTGTGCAATGAGCAGTTCTTC. Translation gives CASSFRAVCNEQFF. The V gene is TRBV10-2, the J gene TRBJ2-1; D is possibly TRBD2 (5 bases). CDR3 length: 14 residues. Germline V lookup: CDR1 WSHSY, CDR2 SAAADI.

A word on this clonotype: A much larger clone lies a single base off, so this may be a read error. The V call is TRBV29-1, the J call TRBJ2-1; 8 nucleotides agree with TRBD2. This CDR3 has 15 residues. Germline V CDR1 and CDR2: SQVTM, ANQGSEA. This CDR3 is CSVVGSSGSYDEQLF. The CDR3 DNA reads as TGCAGCGTTGTGGGATCCAGCGGGAGCTACGATGAGCAGCTCTTC.

This clonotype has a count of ten or more. J is TRBJ1-4 and V is TRBV30; no reliable D call. Deletions cut 0 bases from V and 6 bases from J, with 11 bases between. Germline V CDR1 and CDR2: GTSNPN, SVGIG (reference sequence). The CDR3 extends over 14 amino acids. The CDR3 loop reads CAWSVGSSYEKLFF. CDR3 bases: TGTGCCTGGAGTGTCGGGAGTTCATATGAAAAACTGTTTTTT.

This clonotype was found many times. The chain couples TRBV19 to TRBJ2-1; maybe TRBD2 (5 bases). Germline CDR1 is LNHDA and CDR2 is SQIVND (reference sequence). V lost 4 bases, J lost 6 bases, and 16 bases lay in between. The CDR3 is made up of 15 amino acids. This CDR3 reads CASSSQSTGSNEQFF. CDR3 coding DNA: TGTGCCAGTAGTAGCCAGTCGACGGGAAGCAATGAGCAGTTCTTC.

This clonotype was counted many times. The chain carries TRBV7-3 and TRBJ2-3, with unresolved D. Germline V gene sequence: CDR1 SGHTA, CDR2 FQGTGA. V was clipped by 2 bases and J by 2 bases, with 11 bases between them. The CDR3 has 15 residues. The CDR3 protein is CASSLGPTLTDTQYF. In DNA, the CDR3 is TGTGCCAGCAGCTTAGGGCCGACACTCACAGATACGCAGTATTTT. The complete variable domain, with remaining parts taken from reference TRBV7-3 and TRBJ2-3, reads GAGVSQTPSNKVTEKGKYVELRCDPISGHTALYWYRQSLGQGPEFLIYFQGTGAADDSGLPNDRFFAVRPEGSVSTLKIQRTERGDSAVYLCASSLGPTLTDTQYFGPGTRLTVL.

Comments on this clonotype: The final CDR3 position lacks the conserved phenylalanine or tryptophan, pointing to a likely read error. It is unclear where the CDR3 begins or ends on the DNA, so no DNA is shown, and the CDR3 is as TCRdb lists it. V usage is TRBV9 and J usage is TRBJ2-6. Including both end residues, the CDR3 is 8 amino acids long. Germline lookup yields CDR1 SGDLS and CDR2 YYNGEE. The CDR3 sequence: CASSVGTS.

The chain employs TRBV15 and TRBJ1-3; 7 nucleotides match TRBD1. V lost 0 bases, J lost 8 bases, and 13 bases stayed unmatched. The CDR3 loop spans 17 amino acids. Germline-derived CDR1 and CDR2 are LNHNV and YYDKDF (reference sequence). The CDR3 region is CATSRDQTGTAGYTIYF. The CDR3 bases are TGTGCCACCAGCAGAGACCAAACCGGGACAGCTGGCTACACCATATATTTT.

The rearrangement links TRBV6-1 to TRBJ2-7, with D perhaps TRBD1 or TRBD2 (5 bases each). The V end lost 3 bases, the J end lost 9 bases, and 12 bases lay between the germline ends. CDR3 length: 12 amino acids. Per germline, CDR1 MNHNS and CDR2 SASEGT. DNA for the CDR3: TGTGCCAGCAGTGATGCAGGGACGGGGCAGTACTTC. Translation: CASSDAGTGQYF.

At least ten counts were recorded for this clonotype. This rearrangement joins TRBV13 to TRBJ2-1, with 7 bases that match TRBD1. Looked up from germline, CDR1 is PRHDT and CDR2 is FYEKMQ (reference sequence). This CDR3 has 11 amino acids. V shed 0 bases, J shed 16 bases, and the junction held 3 bases outside the gene matches. The CDR3, as DNA: TGTGCCAGCAGCTTAGGGGACAGGCCCTTCTTC. Protein product: CASSLGDRPFF.